This entry lists 24 T cell receptor beta chains sequenced from one sample in a study of PD-1 blockade in classical Hodgkin lymphoma. Indicated time point: cycle 4 day 1 (C4D1), after 6 weeks of nivolumab. No patient escaped relapse after autologous stem cell transplantation, and brentuximab vedotin exposure varied. Investigators isolated CD4+ T cells from thawed PBMCs through magnetic negative selection. Clones were sequenced by immunoSEQ multiplex PCR, and TCRdb holds only the in-frame ones, with some missing. The sample lists over 10,000 clones, 88% occurring once. Material: CD4+ T cells from blood, obtained before the fourth cycle of nivolumab. The source of these receptors is a human donor with classical Hodgkin lymphoma.

This clone was observed once. The chain couples TRBV7-2 to TRBJ2-1; 8 positions match TRBD1. This CDR3 has 15 residues. The ends lost 5 bases at V and 1 base at J; junction bases unmatched: 4. Germline V gene sequence: CDR1 SGHTA, CDR2 FQGNSA. As DNA, the CDR3 is TGTGCCAGCAGCCTGGGACAGGCGTCCTACAATGAGCAGTTCTTC. The encoded protein is CASSLGQASYNEQFF.

J is TRBJ2-3 and V is TRBV4-1; 10 positions agree with TRBD1. J gave up 6 bases and V 2 bases, and 14 bases lay outside the gene matches. Looked up from germline, CDR1 is MGHRA and CDR2 is YSYEKL. The CDR3 covers 18 residues. DNA of the CDR3: TGCGCCAGCAGCCAACAGCAACCGGGACAGGGGTATTGGGATACGCAGTATTTT. This gives the protein CASSQQQPGQGYWDTQYF.

This rearrangement joins TRBV2 to TRBJ1-1; tentative D call: TRBD1 (5 bases). The CDR3 runs to 14 residues. Germline CDR1 and CDR2: SNHLY and FYNNEI. Trimming left V 4 bases short and J 5 bases short, with 14 bases between. CDR3 nucleotide sequence: TGTGCCAGCAGTGGGCAGGGAGGTTGGACTGAAGCTTTCTTT. Translating gives CASSGQGGWTEAFF. Together with reference TRBV2 and TRBJ1-1, the CDR3 gives the full variable domain: EPEVTQTPSHQVTQMGQEVILRCVPISNHLYFYWYRQILGQKVEFLVSFYNNEISEKSEIFDDQFSVERPDGSNFTLKIRSTKLEDSAMYFCASSGQGGWTEAFFGQGTRLTVV.

The chain links TRBV29-1 to TRBJ2-5, with a tentative D call TRBD1 (6 bases). Germline V lookup: CDR1 SQVTM, CDR2 ANQGSEA. The ends were cut back, 8 bases at V and 6 bases at J, with 19 bases in the middle. The CDR3 is 13 residues long. The CDR3 DNA follows: TGCAGCCGGAACGCAGGGGCCGGAAAGACCCAGTACTTC. It specifies CSRNAGAGKTQYF.

The rearrangement links TRBV14 to TRBJ2-5, with a tentative D call TRBD2 (6 bases). Germline V gene lookup returns CDR1 SGHDN and CDR2 FVKESK. V lost 0 bases and J 9 bases, leaving 11 bases between the germline ends. The CDR3 has 13 residues. Written as DNA, the CDR3 is TGTGCCAGCAGCCAAGAGTGGTCGGGGGCCCAGTACTTC. It encodes CASSQEWSGAQYF. The complete variable domain, with remaining parts taken from reference TRBV14 and TRBJ2-5, reads EAGVTQFPSHSVIEKGQTVTLRCDPISGHDNLYWYRRVMGKEIKFLLHFVKESKQDESGMPNNRFLAERTGGTYSTLKVQPAELEDSGVYFCASSQEWSGAQYFGPGTRLLVL.

This clone was counted once. V and J are TRBV19 and TRBJ2-1, with D possibly TRBD1 on 5 matching bases. The V end lost 0 bases, the J end lost 8 bases, and 8 bases lay between the germline ends. CDR1 and CDR2 from the germline V gene are LNHDA and SQIVND (reference sequence). CDR3 length equals 13 residues. In DNA, the CDR3 is TGTGCCAGTAGTATAGAAAGGGGCGATGAGCAGTTCTTC. It is translated as CASSIERGDEQFF.

CDR3 sequence (DNA): TGTGCCAGCAGCCCTGGGACAGGCTCCTACGAGCAGTACTTC. Encoded protein: CASSPGTGSYEQYF. The chain is built from TRBV13 and TRBJ2-7, with 8 bases identical to TRBD1. This CDR3 is 14 amino acids long. CDR1 is PRHDT and CDR2 is FYEKMQ in the germline V gene (reference sequence). Trimming took 5 bases from V and 0 from J; bases not matched to a gene: 3.

This clone was counted a few times. The chain uses TRBV28 and TRBJ1-2; a possible D gene is TRBD1 (5 bases). Trimming removed 5 bases at V and 3 bases at J, with 16 bases between. CDR1 is MDHEN and CDR2 is SYDVKM in the germline V gene. The length of the CDR3 is 15 residues. The CDR3 is CASSPAGVEYYGYTF. The CDR3 bases are TGTGCCAGCAGTCCGGCGGGGGTAGAGTACTATGGCTACACCTTC.

The V and J genes are TRBV11-2 and TRBJ1-1; TRBD1 is a possible D gene (5 bases). Trimming removed 4 bases at V and 0 bases at J, with 21 bases between. Germline CDR1 is SGHAT and CDR2 is FQNNGV. CDR3 length: 18 amino acids. The CDR3, as DNA: TGTGCCAGCAGCTATTCGGGGACGGGGCCTTTGGTGAACACTGAAGCTTTCTTT. This gives the protein CASSYSGTGPLVNTEAFF.

The chain is built from TRBV29-1 and TRBJ2-7, with a tentative D call TRBD1 (6 bases). The V and J ends lost 6 bases and 1 base respectively, with 16 bases between them. The length of the CDR3 is 14 residues. CDR1 and CDR2 from the germline V gene are SQVTM and ANQGSEA. The CDR3 spells CSVTKTGRSYEQYF. The CDR3 bases are TGCAGCGTGACAAAGACAGGCCGGTCCTACGAGCAGTACTTC.

The V and J genes are TRBV5-1 and TRBJ1-3; a weak D match, TRBD1 (6 bases). The CDR3 is 16 residues long. Trimming took off 3 bases at V and 4 bases at J, with 17 bases between the two ends. CDR1 and CDR2 from the germline V gene are SGHRS and YFSETQ. The CDR3 nucleotides read TGCGCCAGCAGCTCCGAATGGGGGGCGCGAGGAAACACCATATATTTT. Translation gives CASSSEWGARGNTIYF. Full variable domain (missing parts from reference TRBV5-1 and TRBJ1-3): KAGVTQTPRYLIKTRGQQVTLSCSPISGHRSVSWYQQTPGQGLQFLFEYFSETQRNKGNFPGRFSGRQFSNSRSEMNVSTLELGDSALYLCASSSEWGARGNTIYFGEGSWLTVV.

The chain couples TRBV9 to TRBJ2-5; 9 bases are a match to TRBD1. V lost 4 bases to trimming and J lost 2 bases; unmatched junction nucleotides: 6. The CDR3 consists of 15 residues. The germline V gene has CDR1 SGDLS and CDR2 YYNGEE. This CDR3 is CASSPQGQGQETQYF. CDR3 in DNA: TGTGCCAGCAGCCCTCAGGGACAGGGACAAGAGACCCAGTACTTC.

The chain combines TRBV7-9 with TRBJ1-2, with D perhaps TRBD1 (5 bases). Deletions cut 5 bases from V and 1 base from J, with 17 bases between. The CDR3 consists of 16 residues. The germline V gene encodes CDR1 SEHNR and CDR2 FQNEAQ (reference sequence). The CDR3 sequence is CASSQGSGADNYGYTF. The CDR3 DNA reads as TGTGCCAGCAGCCAAGGAAGCGGGGCCGATAACTATGGCTACACCTTC.

V is TRBV2 and J is TRBJ1-1; D gene unclear. The CDR3 is 12 amino acids. V was trimmed by 3 bases and J by 4 bases, leaving 6 bases between them. The germline V gene has CDR1 SNHLY and CDR2 FYNNEI. CDR3 sequence reads: CASSEYSTEAFF. CDR3 sequence (DNA): TGTGCCAGCAGTGAGTATAGCACTGAAGCTTTCTTT.

V and J are TRBV30 and TRBJ2-5; D possibly corresponds to TRBD2 (6 bases). This CDR3 has 16 residues. V was cut by 3 bases and J by 2 bases, with 19 bases left in between. Per the germline V gene, CDR1 is GTSNPN and CDR2 is SVGIG (reference sequence). The DNA for the CDR3 is TGTGCCTGGAGAGCTGCCAACGGGGGTTGGCAAGAGACCCAGTACTTC. It yields the protein CAWRAANGGWQETQYF.

This clone was observed a handful of times. The genes are TRBV7-9 and TRBJ2-7; 9 nucleotides line up with TRBD2. This CDR3 contains 17 residues. Germline CDR1 reads SEHNR; CDR2 reads FQNEAQ (reference sequence). V shed 0 bases, J shed 4 bases, and the junction held 10 bases outside the gene matches. The CDR3 sequence: CASSLASSGSLIYEQYF. CDR3 in DNA: TGTGCCAGCAGCTTAGCGAGTAGCGGGAGCCTAATATACGAGCAGTACTTC.

The rearrangement links TRBV19 to TRBJ2-2, with 8 nucleotides matching TRBD1. Looked up from germline, CDR1 is LNHDA and CDR2 is SQIVND (reference sequence). The CDR3 extends over 16 amino acids. The trim removed 5 bases at V and 4 bases at J, leaving 9 bases unmatched. The CDR3 loop is CASSLDRGAGTGELFF. The CDR3 DNA is TGTGCCAGTAGTCTTGACAGGGGCGCAGGCACCGGGGAGCTGTTTTTT.

This chain joins TRBV10-1 and TRBJ2-2; tentatively, D is TRBD1 (5 bases). Germline V gene lookup returns CDR1 WNHNN and CDR2 SYGVQD (reference sequence). There are 15 residues in the CDR3. V lost 5 bases, J lost 0 bases, and 10 bases lay in between. This CDR3 is CASSPQVANTGELFF. The CDR3, as DNA: TGCGCCAGCAGTCCACAGGTCGCGAACACCGGGGAGCTGTTTTTT.

The chain has TRBV9 and TRBJ2-7; 9 bases match TRBD2. V trimming: 1 base; J trimming: 5 bases; junction bases outside the gene matches: 4. In germline, CDR1 is SGDLS, CDR2 YYNGEE. The CDR3 contains 14 residues. DNA for the CDR3: TGTGCCAGCAGCGTACTGGCTAGCGGGAACGAGCAGTACTTC. Translating gives CASSVLASGNEQYF. Complete variable domain (other parts from reference TRBV9 and TRBJ2-7): DSGVTQTPKHLITATGQRVTLRCSPRSGDLSVYWYQQSLDQGLQFLIQYYNGEERAKGNILERFSAQQFPDLHSELNLSSLELGDSALYFCASSVLASGNEQYFGPGTRLTVT.

The gene calls are TRBV28 and TRBJ1-2; the match to TRBD1 covers 9 bases. The junction had 10 bases not matched to a gene; V was cut back by 3 bases and J by 8 bases. CDR3 length: 15 residues. Germline CDR1 is MDHEN and CDR2 is SYDVKM. The CDR3 reads CASSFPPGQGLGYTF. The CDR3 DNA sequence: TGTGCCAGCAGTTTCCCCCCGGGACAGGGTCTAGGCTACACCTTC.

The chain has TRBV7-3 and TRBJ2-1; D is ambiguous. CDR3 length: 20 amino acids. Trimming took off 5 bases at V and 6 bases at J, with 32 bases between the two ends. Germline V gene lookup returns CDR1 SGHTA and CDR2 FQGTGA. In nucleotides, the CDR3 is TGTGCCAGCAGCCCCTCCTCGGGTGGGGTAGGGATGGGGTCAAGCAATGAGCAGTTCTTC. It encodes CASSPSSGGVGMGSSNEQFF.

The V call is TRBV7-7, the J call TRBJ2-5; the match to TRBD1 covers 9 bases. Germline V gene data show CDR1 as SSHAT and CDR2 as FNYEAQ (reference sequence). The CDR3 totals 15 residues. V gave up 2 bases and J gave up 4 bases; unmatched junction bases: 5. DNA of the CDR3: TGTGCCAGCAGCTTAAATACAGGGGGCGGAGAGACCCAGTACTTC. Translated: CASSLNTGGGETQYF. The complete variable domain, with remaining parts taken from reference TRBV7-7 and TRBJ2-5, reads GAGVSQSPRYKVTKRGQDVTLRCDPISSHATLYWYQQALGQGPEFLTYFNYEAQPDKSGLPSDRFSAERPEGSISTLTIQRTEQRDSAMYRCASSLNTGGGETQYFGPGTRLLVL.

V usage is TRBV15 and J usage is TRBJ2-3; 9 positions match TRBD2. In germline, CDR1 is LNHNV, CDR2 YYDKDF (reference sequence). This CDR3 region has 14 residues. V lost 5 bases, J lost 3 bases, and 3 bases stayed unmatched. Written as DNA, the CDR3 is TGTGCCACCAGCCGTGCGGGGGGGACAGATACGCAGTATTTT. It encodes CATSRAGGTDTQYF.

The chain uses TRBV27 and TRBJ1-6, with a possible D match to TRBD1 (5 bases). From germline, CDR1 is MNHEY and CDR2 SMNVEV (reference sequence). This CDR3 is built from 15 residues. V was clipped by 10 bases and J by 7 bases, with 20 bases between them. The DNA for the CDR3 is TGTGCCACCCTCCCCGGCCAGGGATGGAATTCACCCCTCCACTTT. Residues: CATLPGQGWNSPLHF.